This T cell receptor beta chain emerged from a study of breast tumors, draining lymph nodes, adjacent tissues. This clonotype was observed many times. Samples came from axillary lymph nodes draining the breast cancer. TCRdb used MiXCR to reprocess the multiplex PCR reads, holding one entry per CDR3 protein. Found here are approximately 250,000 distinct CDR3 sequences, roughly a third of them singletons; the top ten hold 3.6%. The V gene lost 4 bases and the J gene lost 4 bases, with 15 bases spanning the gap. CDR1 is SGDLS and CDR2 is YYNGEE in the germline V gene. The CDR3 sequence is 15 residues long.

The sequence came from a female donor with breast cancer. Some clones in this sample may be carry-over from other donors' samples. The sample was axillary lymph node tissue. This chain links TRBV9 with TRBJ1-3; a possible D gene is TRBD1 (5 bases). The CDR3: CASSLRGREGNTIYF. CDR3 nucleotides: TGTGCCAGCAGCCTAAGGGGCAGGGAAGGAAACACCATATATTTT. The full variable domain, rest sourced from reference TRBV9 and TRBJ1-3, is DSGVTQTPKHLITATGQRVTLRCSPRSGDLSVYWYQQSLDQGLQFLIQYYNGEERAKGNILERFSAQQFPDLHSELNLSSLELGDSALYFCASSLRGREGNTIYFGEGSWLTVV.